This TCR beta chain was identified during a study of early T cells in non-severe SARS-CoV-2 infection (dated by TCRdb to about 2021). As for the study more broadly: Because TCR sequencing was done on bulk RNA from unsorted whole blood, the alpha and beta chains could not be paired. Points the paper makes about the study in general: Matching against VDJdb was skewed toward anti-spike CD8 responses, likely underestimated virus-specific expansions, and missed private and CD4 specificities.

This clonotype was observed a handful of times. Its specific antigen is unknown. It has no much larger one-base neighbor in the sample; base qualities were not kept. Receptors were amplified or captured by 5' RACE. Sequencing took place on a NextSeq 500. In the TCR library protocol, unique molecular identifiers were attached to individual cDNA molecules to correct for PCR bias and sequencing error. Both TCR alpha and beta chains were sequenced, and tight co-correlation was observed between alpha and beta sequence abundances in each sample. For the original study's pipeline: Decombinator V4 was used to annotate the V gene, J gene and CDR3 of the TCR sequences. Expanded TCRs were defined as changing significantly between any two time points under a Poisson model with p below 0.0001. Abundances of TCRs were expressed as counts per million after normalisation to the total number of TCRs sequenced in each sample. MAIT TCRs were defined by TRAV1-2 paired with TRAJ12, TRAJ20 or TRAJ33, and iNKT TCRs by TRAV10 paired with TRAJ18. VDJdb, accessed 1 November 2021, was searched for CMV, EBV and SARS-CoV-2 annotated TCRs, excluding TCRs annotated for multiple antigens. TCRdb cleaned the public reads at Q25 with fastp, built clones with MiXCR and kept in-frame beta chains. Rows matching on CDR3 protein sequence are summarized as one entry with the most common DNA and genes. The V and J calls reflect TCRdb's pipeline rather than the authors' work. The sample table shows under 70,000 distinct CDR3 sequences, and under 15% are seen once. About a tenth of the sample belongs to the ten largest clones.

This was a case-control study nested in a cohort of healthcare workers in London, UK, who had nasopharyngeal swab PCR tests and blood samples taken every week. Healthcare workers were enrolled in the week of the UK lockdown, from 23 to 31 March 2020, and were followed every week for up to about 16 weeks. Trimming costs V 5 bases and J 2 bases, and their ends lie 9 bases apart. The CDR3 runs 13 residues from the cysteine to the phenylalanine. The CDR3 DNA has 39 bases and is translated from base 1. As encoded in the germline V gene (reference sequence), CDR1 is LNHDA while CDR2 is SQIVND. This sample comprised whole blood, obtained at baseline. This chain is built from TRBV19 and TRBJ2-5; the D gene remains uncertain. The TCR comes from an adult who was a healthcare worker with PCR-confirmed SARS-CoV-2 infection or an uninfected control (not recorded which). The CDR3 region has the sequence CASSLQAQETQYF. Here is the DNA: TGTGCCAGTAGTCTCCAGGCGCAAGAGACCCAGTACTTC.